The next 20 T cell receptor beta chains were all read from a single sample in a study of T cell responses to AZD1222 COVID-19 vaccine. Profiling relied on immunoSEQ multiplex PCR, and the TCRdb table lists in-frame clones only, not all of them. The data hold about 110,000 clones, with roughly 90% observed a single time. The sample here was peripheral blood, taken on day 0 of AZD1222 vaccination. These receptors were collected from an adult in good health.

This sequence joins TRBV7-3 and TRBJ2-7; possibly TRBD2 for D (7 bases). The CDR3 sequence is 12 residues long. Trimming removed 8 bases at V and 7 bases at J, with 15 bases between. Germline V gene lookup returns CDR1 SGHTA and CDR2 FQGTGA. The CDR3 sequence is CASGGAQWEQYF. For the CDR3, the DNA is TGTGCCAGCGGGGGGGCCCAGTGGGAGCAGTACTTC.

This clone was recorded once. The chain couples TRBV6-5 to TRBJ2-3; D gene uncertain. CDR3 length: 15 amino acids. V was pared by 2 bases and J by 0 bases, with 9 bases between. CDR1 is MNHEY and CDR2 is SVGAGI in the germline V gene. CDR3 in amino acids: CASSYAAKSTDTQYF. The CDR3, as DNA: TGTGCCAGCAGTTACGCCGCGAAAAGCACAGATACGCAGTATTTT.

The chain has TRBV24-1 and TRBJ1-2, with D possibly matching TRBD1 (6 bases). Trimming stripped 4 bases from V and 8 bases from J, with 16 bases between. This CDR3 has 14 residues. From germline, CDR1 is KGHDR and CDR2 SFDVKD. CDR3 DNA: TGTGCCACCAGTGACAGGACAGAGGACAAAGGCTACACCTTC. Translation: CATSDRTEDKGYTF.

The chain has TRBV20-1 and TRBJ2-7; D not certain. This CDR3 has 12 amino acids. Trimming cost V 6 bases and J 3 bases, with 12 bases left between them. CDR1 DFQATT and CDR2 SNEGSKA come from the germline V gene (reference sequence). The CDR3 is CSASPDGYEQYF. CDR3 DNA sequence: TGCAGTGCGAGTCCGGACGGCTACGAGCAGTACTTC.

This clone was observed a single time. The chain has TRBV6-1 and TRBJ2-2; a possible D gene is TRBD1 (6 bases). V was shortened by 4 bases and J by 4 bases, with 16 bases between the two germline ends. The CDR3 is 16 residues long. Germline V lookup: CDR1 MNHNS, CDR2 SASEGT. The CDR3 region has the DNA TGTGCCAGCAGTGCAACCCAGGGGTCGGCCACCGGGGAGCTGTTTTTT. This gives the protein CASSATQGSATGELFF.

This chain joins TRBV7-7 and TRBJ2-5; weak D call: TRBD2 (6 bases). Germline V CDR1 and CDR2: SSHAT, FNYEAQ (reference sequence). V dropped 5 bases and J dropped 5 bases, with 12 bases sitting between them. The CDR3 loop spans 13 amino acids. In DNA form, the CDR3 reads TGTGCCAGCAGCCGGGAGAGCTTGGAGACCCAGTACTTC. Translated: CASSRESLETQYF.

V is TRBV29-1 and J is TRBJ2-7; 15 nucleotides line up with TRBD2. CDR3 length equals 15 residues. The germline V gene encodes CDR1 SQVTM and CDR2 ANQGSEA. V lost 5 bases to trimming and J lost 1 base; unmatched junction nucleotides: 3. CDR3 in amino acids: CSVLGTSGGSYEQYF. For the CDR3, the DNA is TGCAGCGTTCTAGGGACTAGCGGGGGGTCCTACGAGCAGTACTTC.

The V call is TRBV6-5, the J call TRBJ2-1, with 7 bases aligning to TRBD2. Germline V gene sequence: CDR1 MNHEY, CDR2 SVGAGI. V was pared by 4 bases and J by 2 bases, with 8 bases of the junction left unmatched. The CDR3 is 16 residues long. CDR3 sequence reads: CASSSPGLGPYNEQFF. The DNA of the CDR3 is TGTGCCAGCAGTTCCCCCGGACTAGGCCCCTACAATGAGCAGTTCTTC.

This rearrangement joins TRBV6-2 or TRBV6-3 to TRBJ2-3; 11 nucleotides agree with TRBD2. CDR1 and CDR2 from the germline V gene are MNHEY and SVGEGT. Trimming took 0 bases from V and 3 from J; bases not matched to a gene: 11. The CDR3 spans 19 residues. CDR3: CASSYSGTSGNEWTDTQYF. CDR3 coding DNA: TGTGCCAGCAGTTACTCGGGGACTAGCGGAAATGAGTGGACAGATACGCAGTATTTT.

V usage is TRBV5-4 and J usage is TRBJ2-6; the D gene could be TRBD1 or TRBD2 (6 bases each). V was cut by 4 bases and J by 3 bases, with 11 bases left in between. Germline lookup yields CDR1 SGHNT and CDR2 YYREEE (reference sequence). The CDR3 extends over 15 amino acids. CDR3 bases: TGTGCCAGCAGCCTAGGGGGAGGTGGGGCCAACGTCCTGACTTTC. Amino acids: CASSLGGGGANVLTF.

The rearrangement joins TRBV7-2 to TRBJ1-4; 10 nucleotides agree with TRBD1. Germline CDR1 is SGHTA and CDR2 is FQGNSA. The J segment lost 7 bases and the V segment lost 3 bases, leaving 8 bases of the junction unmatched. The CDR3 consists of 16 residues. For the CDR3, the DNA is TGTGCCAGCAGCTTGGAGACAGGGGGCTTGAGTGAAAAACTGTTTTTT. Its protein product is CASSLETGGLSEKLFF.

This clone occurred a few times. This chain uses TRBV4-2 with TRBJ2-7, with 8 positions matching TRBD1. Per germline, CDR1 LGHNA and CDR2 YNFKEQ. The CDR3 is 14 amino acids. V dropped 3 bases and J dropped 7; count of bases not matched to a gene: 8. CDR3 protein: CASSHPDRGREQYF. The CDR3 DNA sequence: TGTGCCAGCAGCCACCCAGACAGGGGTCGTGAGCAGTACTTC.

This chain connects TRBV7-3 to TRBJ2-2; TRBD2 matches at 12 bases. Germline values: CDR1 SGHTA, CDR2 FQGTGA. The junction had 5 bases not matched to a gene; V was cut back by 5 bases and J by 4 bases. The CDR3 loop spans 16 amino acids. DNA of the CDR3: TGTGCCAGCAGCCCGACTAGCGGGGGCCGCACCGGGGAGCTGTTTTTT. Its translation is CASSPTSGGRTGELFF.

The V gene is TRBV30, the J gene TRBJ2-2; either TRBD1 or TRBD2 may fit D (6 bases each). With 0 bases removed from V and 2 bases from J, the gap between germline ends came to 10 bases. This CDR3 region has 15 residues. Germline V gene sequence: CDR1 GTSNPN, CDR2 SVGIG (reference sequence). In nucleotides, the CDR3 is TGTGCCTGGAGTGTAGGGGGACTCAACACCGGGGAGCTGTTTTTT. Its translation: CAWSVGGLNTGELFF.

The rearrangement links TRBV5-4 to TRBJ1-1, with 7 bases matching TRBD1. Trimming removed 4 bases from V and 9 bases from J; junction bases left unmatched: 12. There are 14 residues in the CDR3. Germline V gives CDR1 SGHNT, CDR2 YYREEE (reference sequence). The CDR3 sequence is CASSPDPWTGQAFF. Here the CDR3 DNA reads TGTGCCAGCAGCCCCGACCCTTGGACAGGACAAGCTTTCTTT.

The rearrangement links TRBV5-1 to TRBJ2-7, with D possibly matching TRBD2 (5 bases). Per germline, CDR1 SGHRS and CDR2 YFSETQ. The CDR3 length is 12 residues. Deletions cut 4 bases from V and 4 bases from J, with 9 bases between. CDR3 DNA: TGCGCCAGCAGCGCGGACTTATACGAGCAGTACTTC. This sequence encodes CASSADLYEQYF. The full variable domain, with the rest looked up from reference TRBV5-1 and TRBJ2-7, is KAGVTQTPRYLIKTRGQQVTLSCSPISGHRSVSWYQQTPGQGLQFLFEYFSETQRNKGNFPGRFSGRQFSNSRSEMNVSTLELGDSALYLCASSADLYEQYFGPGTRLTVT.

V gene TRBV27 combines with J gene TRBJ2-1; D possibly corresponds to TRBD1 (5 bases). V was trimmed by 5 bases and J by 5 bases, leaving 13 bases between them. The germline V gene has CDR1 MNHEY and CDR2 SMNVEV (reference sequence). This CDR3 spans 14 amino acids. CDR3 bases: TGTGCCAGCAGTCTCTGGGGCGAGAACAATGAGCAGTTCTTC. Translated, it gives CASSLWGENNEQFF.

The chain is built from TRBV30 and TRBJ2-1; D is unresolved. With 8 bases removed from V and 9 bases from J, the gap between germline ends came to 14 bases. The CDR3 consists of 11 residues. Germline-derived CDR1 and CDR2 are GTSNPN and SVGIG (reference sequence). CDR3 in amino acids: CALLSVGEQFF. CDR3 nucleotide sequence: TGTGCCCTTCTCTCCGTGGGTGAGCAGTTCTTC. Full variable domain (remainder filled in from reference TRBV30 and TRBJ2-1): SQTIHQWPATLVQPVGSPLSLECTVEGTSNPNLYWYRQAAGRGLQLLFYSVGIGQISSEVPQNLSASRPQDRQFILSSKKLLLSDSGFYLCALLSVGEQFFGPGTRLTVL.

The rearrangement uses TRBV7-2 and TRBJ1-5, with D unresolved. The CDR3 totals 14 residues. The V and J ends lost 5 bases and 1 base respectively, with 9 bases between them. CDR1 SGHTA and CDR2 FQGNSA come from the germline V gene. The CDR3 is CASSRGLSNQPQHF. CDR3 sequence (DNA): TGTGCCAGCAGCAGAGGACTGAGCAATCAGCCCCAGCATTTT.

V usage is TRBV6-1 and J usage is TRBJ2-1; tentatively, D is TRBD1 or TRBD2 (5 bases each). Germline assignment: CDR1 MNHNS and CDR2 SASEGT. The CDR3 spans 12 residues. Trimming cost V 2 bases and J 9 bases, with 8 bases left between them. As DNA, the CDR3 is TGTGCCAGCAGTGAAATTGGGGGTGAGCAGTTCTTC. It yields the protein CASSEIGGEQFF.